A single sample gave rise to the 2 T cell receptor beta chains below, sequenced in a study of patients with pleural tuberculosis. TCRdb ran MiXCR on the reads and lists one entry per CDR3 protein. Of under 55,000 distinct CDR3 sequences listed, less than 8% are singletons. These TCRs come from a human donor with pleural tuberculosis.

This sequence joins TRBV11-2 and TRBJ2-7; TRBD2 agrees at 7 bases. The CDR3 contains 13 residues. The ends lost 3 bases at V and 3 bases at J; junction bases unmatched: 2. CDR1 SGHAT and CDR2 FQNNGV come from the germline V gene. The CDR3 nucleotides are TGTGCCAGCAGCTTTGGACTAGGCTACGAGCAGTACTTC. Protein: CASSFGLGYEQYF.

This clonotype was counted many times. This chain joins TRBV20-1 and TRBJ2-5, with 9 bases aligning to TRBD2. The trim removed 0 bases at V and 3 bases at J, leaving 5 bases unmatched. The germline gives CDR1 DFQATT, CDR2 SNEGSKA (reference sequence). The CDR3 totals 15 residues. The CDR3 coding sequence is TGCAGTGCTAGAGATGCGCCTAGCGGGAAAGAGACCCAGTACTTC. It is translated as CSARDAPSGKETQYF.